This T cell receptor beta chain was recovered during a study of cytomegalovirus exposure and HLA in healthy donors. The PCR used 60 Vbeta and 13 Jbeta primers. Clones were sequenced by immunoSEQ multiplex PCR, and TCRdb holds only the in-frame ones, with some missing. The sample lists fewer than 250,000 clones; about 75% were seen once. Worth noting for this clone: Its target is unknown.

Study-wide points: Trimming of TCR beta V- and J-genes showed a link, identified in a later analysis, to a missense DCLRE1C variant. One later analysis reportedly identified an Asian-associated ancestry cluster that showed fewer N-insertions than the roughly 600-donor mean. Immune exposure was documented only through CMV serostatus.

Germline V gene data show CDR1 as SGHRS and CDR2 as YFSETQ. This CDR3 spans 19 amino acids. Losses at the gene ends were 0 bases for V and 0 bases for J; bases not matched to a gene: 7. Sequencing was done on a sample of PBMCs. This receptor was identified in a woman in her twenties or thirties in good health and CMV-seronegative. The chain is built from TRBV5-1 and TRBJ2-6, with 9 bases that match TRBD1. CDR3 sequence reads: CASSLGRTGEFSGANVLTF. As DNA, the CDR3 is TGCGCCAGCAGCTTGGGTAGGACAGGGGAATTCTCTGGGGCCAACGTCCTGACTTTC.